These 5 T cell receptor beta chains were all obtained from the same sample, sequenced in a study of T cell changes during pregnancy in multiple sclerosis (dated by TCRdb to 2018 to 2020). The library was made by the immunoSEQ multiplex PCR assay. The table was pulled from immuneACCESS by TCRdb, which kept in-frame rearrangements only. Such tables lose some clones; where checked, under half of the loss comes from unresolved V genes, and the rest has no known cause. This sample gives approximately 70,000 clones in total; around 90% of them show up just once. Roughly 1% of the sample goes to the ten largest clones. The starting material was peripheral blood, obtained in the first trimester of pregnancy. The receptors derive from a female donor in good health, enrolled as a control in a pregnancy study.

The CDR3 DNA reads as TGTGCCAGCAGTGGGGACAGGGGAAGGGGCTATGGCTACACCTTC. Protein sequence: CASSGDRGRGYGYTF. The chain links TRBV6-5 to TRBJ1-2; 10 positions agree with TRBD1. The J segment lost 4 bases and the V segment lost 5 bases, leaving 7 bases of the junction unmatched. Germline V gene data show CDR1 as MNHEY and CDR2 as SVGAGI. The CDR3 covers 15 residues.

The rearrangement uses TRBV13 and TRBJ1-2; D is unclear. This CDR3 comprises 12 residues. The V end lost 4 bases, the J end lost 2 bases, and 5 bases lay between the germline ends. Germline CDR1 is PRHDT and CDR2 is FYEKMQ (reference sequence). The CDR3 DNA reads TGTGCCAGCAGCTCCAGAAACTATGGCTACACCTTC. It is translated as CASSSRNYGYTF.

The CDR3, as DNA: TGTGCCAGCAGAACAGGGACAACTAATGAAAAACTGTTTTTT. The encoded protein is CASRTGTTNEKLFF. The V and J genes are TRBV28 and TRBJ1-4; maybe TRBD1 (6 bases). Germline V gene sequence: CDR1 MDHEN, CDR2 SYDVKM. This CDR3 spans 14 amino acids. With 6 bases removed from V and 0 bases from J, the gap between germline ends came to 8 bases.

V and J are TRBV18 and TRBJ1-1; 8 bases fit TRBD1. Germline V gives CDR1 KGHSH, CDR2 LQKENI. CDR3 length: 14 amino acids. J gave up 1 base and V 3 bases, and 1 base lay outside the gene matches. CDR3 sequence: CASSPQGANTEAFF. Here the CDR3 DNA reads TGTGCCAGCTCACCGCAGGGGGCGAACACTGAAGCTTTCTTT.

This clone was seen a handful of times. As DNA, the CDR3 is TGTGCCAGCACTACCGGGACAGTCAACTATGGCTACACCTTC. Protein product: CASTTGTVNYGYTF. V and J are TRBV7-9 and TRBJ1-2; 7 positions agree with TRBD1. This CDR3 is 14 amino acids long. The trim removed 7 bases at V and 2 bases at J, leaving 7 bases unmatched. Germline CDR1 is SEHNR and CDR2 is FQNEAQ (reference sequence).